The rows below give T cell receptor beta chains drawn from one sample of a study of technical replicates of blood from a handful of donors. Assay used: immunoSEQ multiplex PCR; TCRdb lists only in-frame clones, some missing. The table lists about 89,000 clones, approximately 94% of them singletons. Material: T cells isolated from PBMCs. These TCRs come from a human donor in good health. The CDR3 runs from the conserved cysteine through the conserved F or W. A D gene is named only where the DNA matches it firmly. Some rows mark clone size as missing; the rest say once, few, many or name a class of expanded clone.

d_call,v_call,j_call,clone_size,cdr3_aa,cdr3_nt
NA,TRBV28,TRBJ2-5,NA,CASSLKGGGPETQYF,TGTGCCAGCAGTTTAAAGGGAGGGGGGCCAGAGACCCAGTACTTC
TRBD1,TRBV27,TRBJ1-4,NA,CASSLSQGASGKLFF,TGTGCCAGCAGTTTATCGCAGGGGGCATCCGGAAAACTGTTTTTT
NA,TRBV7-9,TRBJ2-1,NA,CAIRSSSYNEQFF,TGTGCCATAAGATCGAGCTCCTACAATGAGCAGTTCTTC
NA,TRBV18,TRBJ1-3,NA,CASTLRDTYVFFGNTIYF,TGTGCCAGCACCCTCCGGGACACCTACGTTTTTTTTGGAAACACCATATATTTT
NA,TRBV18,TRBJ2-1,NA,CASSRGSGAYNEQFF,TGTGCCAGCTCCCGAGGGAGCGGTGCCTACAATGAGCAGTTCTTC
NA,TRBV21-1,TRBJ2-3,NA,CASSKERRSLTDTQYF,TGTGCCAGCAGCAAAGAACGCAGGTCCCTCACAGATACGCAGTATTTT
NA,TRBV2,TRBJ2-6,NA,CASRRASGANVLTF,TGTGCCAGCAGGCGGGCGTCTGGGGCCAACGTCCTGACTTTC
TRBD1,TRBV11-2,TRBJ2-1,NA,CASSRPGTGPSQGYEQFF,TGTGCCAGCAGCCGTCCCGGGACAGGGCCATCACAGGGCTATGAGCAGTTCTTC
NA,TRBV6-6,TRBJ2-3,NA,CASSSPQRTSTDTQYF,TGTGCCAGCAGTTCCCCTCAGCGGACGAGCACAGATACGCAGTATTTT
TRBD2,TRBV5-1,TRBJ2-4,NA,CASSSLLAGGPSSLAKNIQYF,TGCGCCAGCAGCTCACTTCTAGCGGGAGGGCCCTCTTCACTAGCCAAAAACATTCAGTACTTC
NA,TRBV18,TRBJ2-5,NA,CASSPQGKETQYF,TGTGCCAGCTCACCACAGGGGAAAGAGACCCAGTACTTC
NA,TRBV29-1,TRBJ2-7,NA,CSATPAQGGLEQYF,TGCAGCGCAACACCGGCACAGGGAGGGTTGGAGCAGTACTTC
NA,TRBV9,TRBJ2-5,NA,CASSAGATGGKETQYF,TGTGCCAGCAGCGCCGGCGCGACAGGAGGTAAAGAGACCCAGTACTTC
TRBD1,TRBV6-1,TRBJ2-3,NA,CAGSGQGTDTQYF,TGTGCCGGATCTGGACAGGGTACAGATACGCAGTATTTT
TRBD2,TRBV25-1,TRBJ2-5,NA,CASSELAGRQETQYF,TGTGCCAGCAGTGAATTAGCGGGTCGCCAAGAGACCCAGTACTTC
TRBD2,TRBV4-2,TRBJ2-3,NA,CASSQTGTSGGSWTDTQYF,TGTGCCAGCAGCCAAACCGGGACTAGCGGGGGGAGTTGGACAGATACGCAGTATTTT
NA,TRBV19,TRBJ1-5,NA,CASRGGHLGVSNQPQHF,TGTGCCAGTAGGGGTGGGCATTTGGGTGTTAGCAATCAGCCCCAGCATTTT
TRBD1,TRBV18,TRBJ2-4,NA,CAGGQSFGDIQYF,TGTGCCGGGGGACAGTCGTTTGGGGACATTCAGTACTTC
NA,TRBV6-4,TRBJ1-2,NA,CASSDSSRAIYGYTF,TGTGCCAGCAGTGACTCGAGCAGGGCGATCTATGGCTACACCTTC
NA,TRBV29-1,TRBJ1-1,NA,CSVDAGAEAFF,TGCAGCGTCGACGCAGGGGCTGAAGCTTTCTTT
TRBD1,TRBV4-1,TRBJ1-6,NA,CASSPRGQGVSPLHF,TGCGCCAGCAGCCCGAGGGGACAGGGAGTTTCACCCCTCCACTTT
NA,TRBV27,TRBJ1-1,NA,CASSFSSGQRTNTEAFF,TGTGCCAGCAGTTTCAGTTCGGGACAACGGACAAACACTGAAGCTTTCTTT
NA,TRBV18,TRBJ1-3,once,CASSPPGGNTIYF,TGTGCCAGCTCACCACCGGGCGGAAACACCATATATTTT
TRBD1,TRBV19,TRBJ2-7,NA,CASSSRDRDEQYF,TGTGCCAGTAGTAGCCGGGACAGGGACGAGCAGTACTTC
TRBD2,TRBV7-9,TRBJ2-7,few,CASSLTSGTYEQYF,TGTGCCAGCAGCTTAACTAGCGGGACCTACGAGCAGTACTTC
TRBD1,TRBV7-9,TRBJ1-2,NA,CASSPGTGGYTF,TGTGCCAGCAGCCCGGGGACAGGGGGCTACACCTTC
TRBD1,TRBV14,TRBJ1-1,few,CASSPDREAVNTEAFF,TGTGCCAGCAGTCCGGACAGGGAGGCGGTGAACACTGAAGCTTTCTTT
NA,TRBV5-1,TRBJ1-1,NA,CASSLTRGFGTEAFF,TGCGCCAGCAGTCTAACACGGGGGTTCGGCACTGAAGCTTTCTTT
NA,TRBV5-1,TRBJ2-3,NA,CASSPYFGTDTQYF,TGCGCCAGCAGCCCTTACTTTGGCACAGATACGCAGTATTTT
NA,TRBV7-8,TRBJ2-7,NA,CASSTVYEQYF,TGTGCCAGCAGTACGGTTTACGAGCAGTACTTC
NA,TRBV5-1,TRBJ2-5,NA,CASSFGQYSETQYF,TGCGCCAGCAGCTTCGGACAGTACAGCGAGACCCAGTACTTC
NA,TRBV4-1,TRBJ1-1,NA,CASSPTPPGNTEAFF,TGCGCCAGCAGCCCAACCCCCCCAGGGAACACTGAAGCTTTCTTT
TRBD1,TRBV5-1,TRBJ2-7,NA,CASSFAGTGGSYEQYF,TGCGCCAGCAGCTTCGCCGGGACAGGGGGTTCCTACGAGCAGTACTTC
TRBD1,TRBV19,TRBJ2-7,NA,CASSTPDRAYEQYF,TGTGCCAGTAGTACCCCGGACAGGGCCTACGAGCAGTACTTC
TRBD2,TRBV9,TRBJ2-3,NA,CASSPSLGGGGTDTQYF,TGTGCCAGCAGCCCCTCCCTGGGCGGGGGGGGGACAGATACGCAGTATTTT
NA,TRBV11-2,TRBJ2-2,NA,CASSQSIASSNTGELFF,TGTGCCAGCAGCCAAAGTATAGCGAGCTCGAACACCGGGGAGCTGTTTTTT
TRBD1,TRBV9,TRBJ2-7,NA,CASSSTGTESYEQYF,TGTGCCAGCAGCTCAACCGGGACAGAGTCCTACGAGCAGTACTTC
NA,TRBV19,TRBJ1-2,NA,CASSVPQGWDGYTF,TGTGCCAGTAGCGTCCCGCAGGGTTGGGATGGCTACACCTTC
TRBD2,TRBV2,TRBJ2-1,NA,CASIEGLADYNEQFF,TGTGCCAGCATTGAGGGACTAGCGGACTACAATGAGCAGTTCTTC
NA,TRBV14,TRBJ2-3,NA,CASSPLAGPTDTQYF,TGTGCCAGCAGCCCTCTGGCGGGGCCCACAGATACGCAGTATTTT
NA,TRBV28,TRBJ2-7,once,CASSLSVQHEQYF,TGTGCCAGCAGTTTATCAGTTCAACACGAGCAGTACTTC
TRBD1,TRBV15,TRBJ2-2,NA,CATSVRGQGAFAGELFF,TGTGCTACCAGCGTCAGGGGGCAGGGGGCTTTCGCCGGGGAGCTGTTTTTT